The sequence of this T cell receptor beta chain was determined in a study of cytomegalovirus exposure and HLA in healthy donors (dated by TCRdb to 2017 to 2019). Regarding the research as a whole: According to a later analysis, one platform produced both the 110 or so validation repertoires and the 666 repertoires of the first cohort. The aim of the study was to test whether cataloging public T cell receptors could identify signatures of past pathogen exposure. Besides the first cohort of 666 subjects, a separate validation cohort made up of roughly 120 different subjects was used. The study combined high-throughput TCR immunosequencing, statistical association of individual TCRs with disease status, and machine learning to predict cytomegalovirus infection status. Findings and caveats that apply to the study as a whole: Three of the identified cytomegalovirus-associated TCR beta chains were confirmed in vitro to be specific for cytomegalovirus antigens. A later analysis found that TCRs clustered in the first cohort also tended to co-occur in the 110 or so validation repertoires, with approximately 94% of cluster scores above 0. The authors suggested that the approach could potentially be extended to other disease states and immunological phenotypes. The classifier was reported to diagnose cytomegalovirus status with high specificity and sensitivity in both the original and validation cohorts. The study gave a list of 150 to 200 TCR beta chains associated with cytomegalovirus. Across donors, most TCR sequences were observed very rarely, whereas some public TCRs were present in many individuals. All 110 or so repertoires were used to score co-occurrence in the validation cohort in a later analysis, because that analysis had no HLA typing for the cohort.

Libraries came from the immunoSEQ multiplex PCR assay. Turning to the authors' computational methods: A statistical classification framework was built to diagnose cytomegalovirus status from the catalog of TCR beta chain sequences. In TCRdb, the immuneACCESS table is reduced to in-frame sequences with V and J assigned. These tables do not hold every clone; where another copy was compared, an unresolved V gene accounts for under half, and the others remain unexplained. That table supplies the V and J calls and clone size; D and trimming were determined from the DNA. A total of fewer than 200,000 clones appear in this sample, about 89% of them only once. Together, the top ten hold 7.2% of the sample. In the case of this clone: There is no known antigen for this receptor. Per-base quality was not reported, and no clone a single base away is much larger than it.

The donors were included in the validation cohort of some 110 subjects, a group kept apart from the roughly 680-subject first cohort. V sheds 0 bases and J sheds 4 bases, leaving 12 bases between their ends. The CDR3, cysteine through phenylalanine, is 15 amino acids long. Solely the CDR3 DNA is kept, with 45 bases framed from the first base. For CDR1 and CDR2, the germline V gene lists SGHAT and FQNNGV. The chain is assembled from TRBV11-2 and TRBJ2-5, with the D segment possibly TRBD1 or TRBD2, each aligning over 5 bases. This TCR was sampled from a man aged 30 to 45 in good health and CMV-seropositive. The sequenced sample consisted of PBMCs. The nucleotide sequence is TGTGCCAGCAGCTTAGAATTGGCAGGGAGAGAGACCCAGTACTTC. This codes for CASSLELAGRETQYF.